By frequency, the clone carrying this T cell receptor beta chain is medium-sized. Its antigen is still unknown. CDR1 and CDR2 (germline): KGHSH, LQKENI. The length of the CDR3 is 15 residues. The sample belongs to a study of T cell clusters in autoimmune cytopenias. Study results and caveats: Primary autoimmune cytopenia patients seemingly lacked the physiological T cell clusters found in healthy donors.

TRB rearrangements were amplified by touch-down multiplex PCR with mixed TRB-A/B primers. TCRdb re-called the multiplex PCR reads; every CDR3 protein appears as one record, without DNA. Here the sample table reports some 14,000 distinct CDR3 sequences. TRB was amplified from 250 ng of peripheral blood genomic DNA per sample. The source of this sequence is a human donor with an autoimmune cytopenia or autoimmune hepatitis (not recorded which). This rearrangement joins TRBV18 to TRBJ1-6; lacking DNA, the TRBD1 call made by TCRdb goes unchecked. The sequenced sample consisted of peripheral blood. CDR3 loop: CASRPDRADNSPLHF.